A single sample gave rise to the 28 T cell receptor beta chains below, sequenced in a study of T cell responses to AZD1222 COVID-19 vaccine. Assay used: immunoSEQ multiplex PCR; TCRdb lists only in-frame clones, some missing. The table has about 120,000 clones, around 94% seen once. This specimen consisted of peripheral blood, obtained on day 0 of AZD1222 vaccination. These receptors were collected from an adult in good health.

The V call is TRBV7-8, the J call TRBJ2-7; D unclear. The V gene lost 1 base and the J gene lost 6 bases, with 7 bases spanning the gap. This CDR3 has 12 residues. Germline loops: CDR1 SGHVS, CDR2 FQNEAQ. The CDR3, as DNA: TGTGCCAGCAGCTTAGACGGGCTCGAGCAGTACTTC. Translating it yields CASSLDGLEQYF.

The V and J genes are TRBV19 and TRBJ1-1, with no clear D. The CDR3 covers 10 residues. Germline CDR1 LNHDA, CDR2 SQIVND (reference sequence). The V and J ends lost 6 bases and 7 bases respectively, with 6 bases between them. CDR3 sequence: CASRGYEAFF. Written as DNA, the CDR3 is TGTGCCAGTAGGGGATATGAAGCTTTCTTT.

This chain connects TRBV2 to TRBJ1-4, with 9 bases matching TRBD1. There are 13 residues in the CDR3. Per the germline V gene, CDR1 is SNHLY and CDR2 is FYNNEI. Trimming took 8 bases from V and 8 from J; bases not matched to a gene: 6. The CDR3 sequence is CASQQGAEEKLFF. The CDR3 DNA reads TGTGCCAGCCAACAGGGGGCGGAGGAAAAACTGTTTTTT.

J is TRBJ1-1 and V is TRBV27; 8 bases agree with TRBD1. With 5 bases clipped from V and 6 bases from J, the junction kept 11 bases outside the gene matches. The germline CDR1 and CDR2 sequences are MNHEY and SMNVEV (reference sequence). The CDR3 sequence is 15 residues long. CDR3 DNA: TGTGCCAGCAGTCCCCAGGGGGCCCGGGTCGCTGAAGCTTTCTTT. Translated, it gives CASSPQGARVAEAFF.

The chain joins TRBV3-1 (or the pseudogene TRBV3-2) to TRBJ1-1, with no clear D. The CDR3 runs 13 residues. Germline CDR1 LGHDT, CDR2 YNNKEL (reference sequence). The V gene lost 1 base and the J gene lost 0 bases, with 3 bases spanning the gap. The CDR3 nucleotides are TGTGCCAGCAGCCAAGGGGTGAACACTGAAGCTTTCTTT. Its protein is CASSQGVNTEAFF.

V usage is TRBV5-6 and J usage is TRBJ1-6; the D is unclear. Germline CDR1 and CDR2: SGHDT and YYEEEE. This CDR3 region has 15 residues. Trimming took 2 bases from V and 7 from J, leaving 13 bases between them. The CDR3 coding sequence is TGTGCCAGCAGCTTTGGTCCAGGAACAAATTCACCCCTCCACTTT. Translation gives CASSFGPGTNSPLHF.

This clone has just one count. V is TRBV9 and J is TRBJ2-1, with D perhaps being TRBD1 or TRBD2 (5 bases each). This CDR3 contains 13 residues. Trimming cost V 2 bases and J 6 bases, with 9 bases left between them. Looked up from germline, CDR1 is SGDLS and CDR2 is YYNGEE. The CDR3 coding sequence is TGTGCCAGCAGCGTTGAGGGGACCAATGAGCAGTTCTTC. Protein product: CASSVEGTNEQFF.

This clone came up once. This chain uses TRBV6-6 with TRBJ1-2; no firm D call. In germline, CDR1 is MNHNY, CDR2 SVGAGI (reference sequence). Trimming left V 0 bases short and J 1 base short, with 6 bases between. The CDR3 length is 14 residues. The CDR3 protein is CASSYSRVNYGYTF. The CDR3 region has the DNA TGTGCCAGCAGTTACTCAAGAGTTAACTATGGCTACACCTTC.

J is TRBJ2-1 and V is TRBV10-3; 12 nucleotides align to TRBD2. CDR3 length: 15 amino acids. CDR1 ENHRY and CDR2 SYGVKD come from the germline V gene. V shed 2 bases, J shed 10 bases, and the junction held 6 bases outside the gene matches. CDR3 in DNA: TGTGCCATCAGTGAGGGACTAGCGGGACCTAAAGAGCAGTTCTTC. Its translation: CAISEGLAGPKEQFF.

Here the CDR3 reads CASSVAKSYGYTF. CDR3 nucleotide sequence: TGTGCCAGCAGTGTGGCTAAATCCTATGGCTACACCTTC. The chain carries TRBV28 and TRBJ1-2, with D uncertain. Germline-derived CDR1 and CDR2 are MDHEN and SYDVKM. The CDR3 spans 13 residues. The V and J ends lost 5 bases and 4 bases respectively, with 11 bases between them.

There are a few counts of this clone. The chain is built from TRBV5-1 and TRBJ1-5, with TRBD1 matching over 10 bases. The V segment lost 2 bases and the J segment 7 bases; nucleotides outside the gene matches: 6. The CDR3 totals 15 residues. Germline CDR1 and CDR2: SGHRS and YFSETQ. The CDR3 loop is CASSFGTGVGQPQHF. The CDR3 DNA reads as TGCGCCAGCAGCTTCGGGACAGGGGTGGGGCAGCCCCAGCATTTT.

The rearrangement links TRBV28 to TRBJ2-1; D is undetermined. The CDR3 contains 14 residues. V was pared by 2 bases and J by 6 bases, with 11 bases between. Germline V gene sequence: CDR1 MDHEN, CDR2 SYDVKM. Here the CDR3 DNA reads TGTGCCAGCAGTTTAGCAGGACGGAGCAATGAGCAGTTCTTC. Translated: CASSLAGRSNEQFF.

The chain has TRBV13 and TRBJ1-2; 8 nucleotides agree with TRBD1. The CDR3 totals 14 residues. V trimming: 3 bases; J trimming: 4 bases; junction bases outside the gene matches: 4. Germline loops: CDR1 PRHDT, CDR2 FYEKMQ (reference sequence). CDR3 sequence (DNA): TGTGCCAGCAGCTTCAGGGGGCTCATCTATGGCTACACCTTC. Its translation: CASSFRGLIYGYTF. The whole variable domain, remainder taken from reference TRBV13 and TRBJ1-2, is AAGVIQSPRHLIKEKRETATLKCYPIPRHDTVYWYQQGPGQDPQFLISFYEKMQSDKGSIPDRFSAQQFSDYHSELNMSSLELGDSALYFCASSFRGLIYGYTFGSGTRLTVV.

The chain couples TRBV12-3 or TRBV12-4 to TRBJ1-2, with D possibly TRBD1 on 5 matching bases. The CDR3 loop spans 13 amino acids. The V gene lost 7 bases and the J gene lost 4 bases, with 13 bases spanning the gap. CDR3 in amino acids: CASTRGGVYGYTF. CDR3 sequence (DNA): TGTGCCAGCACCCGGGGGGGAGTCTATGGCTACACCTTC.

As DNA, the CDR3 is TGTGCCAGCAGTTTAACCTCTGGAAACACCATATATTTT. Amino acid sequence: CASSLTSGNTIYF. This chain joins TRBV12-3 or TRBV12-4 and TRBJ1-3; D gene ambiguous. The CDR3 consists of 13 residues. V lost 2 bases, J lost 0 bases, and 2 bases lay in between.

The chain combines TRBV6-5 with TRBJ2-1; 7 nucleotides agree with TRBD1. Germline CDR1 reads MNHEY; CDR2 reads SVGAGI. The V gene end was trimmed by 9 bases and the J gene end by 2 bases; junction bases not matched to a gene: 7. The CDR3 runs to 14 residues. Here the CDR3 DNA reads TGTGCCAGTCACCCCGGGACAGCCTACAATGAGCAGTTCTTC. Amino acids: CASHPGTAYNEQFF.

This clone appeared once. The chain is built from TRBV18 and TRBJ1-2; perhaps TRBD1 as D (5 bases). V was cut by 1 base and J by 0 bases, with 6 bases left in between. The CDR3 length is 14 residues. The V gene's germline CDR1 is KGHSH and CDR2 LQKENI. CDR3 nucleotides: TGTGCCAGCTCACCACAGGGGTCTAACTATGGCTACACCTTC. Translation gives CASSPQGSNYGYTF.

The rearrangement joins TRBV7-3 to TRBJ2-3; D may match TRBD1 or TRBD2 (5 bases each). The CDR3 spans 15 residues. V lost 5 bases, J lost 4 bases, and 16 bases lay in between. CDR1 is SGHTA, CDR2 FQGTGA, per germline. Here the CDR3 DNA reads TGTGCCAGCAGCCTGGGGGTAGGATTGGCAGATACGCAGTATTTT. Its translation: CASSLGVGLADTQYF.

The chain combines TRBV7-8 with TRBJ1-1, with D possibly matching TRBD1 (6 bases). Germline V gene data show CDR1 as SGHVS and CDR2 as FQNEAQ. Trimming stripped 4 bases from V and 10 bases from J, with 19 bases between. This CDR3 region has 14 residues. The CDR3 here is CASSSLQGKKSAFF. In DNA form, the CDR3 reads TGTGCCAGCAGCTCGTTACAGGGAAAGAAATCAGCTTTCTTT.

This clone was seen only once. This chain uses TRBV30 with TRBJ1-1; D gene unclear. The CDR3 has 12 amino acids. In germline, CDR1 is GTSNPN, CDR2 SVGIG (reference sequence). Trimming removed 4 bases at V and 5 bases at J, with 11 bases between. CDR3 sequence reads: CAWTEWRTEAFF. Here the CDR3 DNA reads TGTGCCTGGACGGAGTGGAGGACTGAAGCTTTCTTT.

The chain combines TRBV10-3 with TRBJ2-1; 10 nucleotides align to TRBD2. The CDR3 sequence is 16 residues long. Germline-derived CDR1 and CDR2 are ENHRY and SYGVKD. The V segment lost 6 bases and the J segment 0 bases; nucleotides outside the gene matches: 5. DNA for the CDR3: TGTGCCATCAGCGGGACTAGCGCCAGCTCCTACAATGAGCAGTTCTTC. Its translation is CAISGTSASSYNEQFF.

The chain combines TRBV28 with TRBJ1-5, with unresolved D. V dropped 3 bases and J dropped 0 bases, with 9 bases sitting between them. The germline gives CDR1 MDHEN, CDR2 SYDVKM. This CDR3 is 15 amino acids long. The CDR3 DNA reads as TGTGCCAGCAGTTTTGGAGGTGTTAGCAATCAGCCCCAGCATTTT. Its translation: CASSFGGVSNQPQHF.

The rearrangement joins TRBV28 to TRBJ1-3; 8 positions match TRBD1. CDR1 and CDR2 (germline): MDHEN, SYDVKM. The ends lost 7 bases at V and 0 bases at J; junction bases unmatched: 11. This CDR3 contains 17 residues. Written as DNA, the CDR3 is TGTGCCAGCATCGCAACTGGGACAGGTTACTCTGGAAACACCATATATTTT. Protein: CASIATGTGYSGNTIYF.

Of note for this clone: Relative to the germline gene, one junction end is altered; a read error may explain this. The CDR3 DNA reads as TGTGCTAGCAGCTCATCGCGGGAGCTCACCGGGGAGCTGTTTTTT. Translated, it gives CASSSSRELTGELFF. V gene TRBV7-7 combines with J gene TRBJ2-2; 7 bases line up with TRBD2. The germline CDR1 and CDR2 sequences are SSHAT and FNYEAQ (reference sequence). The CDR3 spans 15 residues.

The chain uses TRBV2 and TRBJ1-1; no firm D call. The CDR3 extends over 15 amino acids. V was trimmed by 9 bases and J by 2 bases, leaving 19 bases between them. Germline CDR1 and CDR2: SNHLY and FYNNEI. The CDR3 region has the DNA TGTGCCAGGATACGCCGGGCCATCCTAAACACTGAAGCTTTCTTT. Its translation is CARIRRAILNTEAFF.

The table lists this clone with a count of one. The CDR3 coding sequence is TGTGCCAGCAGTTTCGTTAGCGGGAGCCCCACAGATACGCAGTATTTT. As protein: CASSFVSGSPTDTQYF. The V call is TRBV28, the J call TRBJ2-3; 9 nucleotides agree with TRBD2. J lost 2 bases, V lost 3 bases, and 6 bases had no gene match. Germline V gives CDR1 MDHEN, CDR2 SYDVKM. This CDR3 has 16 residues.

The V and J genes are TRBV6-6 and TRBJ2-1; possible D gene TRBD1, 6 bases. The CDR3 is made up of 13 amino acids. V gave up 0 bases and J gave up 7 bases, with 7 bases separating them. CDR1 and CDR2 (germline): MNHNY, SVGAGI (reference sequence). Here the CDR3 reads CASSYSTGNEQFF. CDR3 in DNA: TGTGCCAGCAGTTACTCAACAGGGAATGAGCAGTTCTTC.

In this sample, this clone turned up once. The genes are TRBV6-5 and TRBJ2-3; TRBD2 agrees at 8 bases. Germline V lookup: CDR1 MNHEY, CDR2 SVGAGI. Trimming cost V 5 bases and J 4 bases; bases outside gene matches: 8. The CDR3 consists of 15 residues. CDR3 loop: CASSPSGRGSDTQYF. The CDR3, as DNA: TGTGCCAGCAGTCCCAGCGGGAGAGGTTCAGATACGCAGTATTTT.